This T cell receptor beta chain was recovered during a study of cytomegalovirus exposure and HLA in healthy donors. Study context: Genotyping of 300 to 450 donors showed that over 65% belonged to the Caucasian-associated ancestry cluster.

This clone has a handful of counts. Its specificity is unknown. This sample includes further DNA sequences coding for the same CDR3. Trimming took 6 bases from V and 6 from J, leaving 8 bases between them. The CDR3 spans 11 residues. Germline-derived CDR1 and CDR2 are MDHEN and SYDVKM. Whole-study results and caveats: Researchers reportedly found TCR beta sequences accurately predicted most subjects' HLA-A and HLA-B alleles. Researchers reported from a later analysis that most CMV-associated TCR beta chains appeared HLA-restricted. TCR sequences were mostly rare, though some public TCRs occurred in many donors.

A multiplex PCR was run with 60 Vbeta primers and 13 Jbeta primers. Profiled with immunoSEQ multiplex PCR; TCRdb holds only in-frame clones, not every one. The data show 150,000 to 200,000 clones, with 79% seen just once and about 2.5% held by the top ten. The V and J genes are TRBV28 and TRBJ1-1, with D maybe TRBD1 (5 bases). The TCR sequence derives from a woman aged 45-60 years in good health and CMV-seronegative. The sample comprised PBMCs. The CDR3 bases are TGTGCCAGCAGGGGGCGTCCTGAAGCTTTCTTT. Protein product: CASRGRPEAFF.